The source of this TCR beta chain is a study of cytomegalovirus exposure and HLA in healthy donors. Background on the study: The 500 to 750 first-cohort repertoires and the roughly 120 validation repertoires shared the same platform, a later analysis reported. Study-wide results and caveats: CMV antigen specificity was confirmed in vitro for three CMV-associated chains. The classifier reportedly diagnosed cytomegalovirus status with high specificity and sensitivity.

Here immunoSEQ multiplex PCR was the method, and the copy in TCRdb shows in-frame clones only, minus some. The table records 180,000 or so clones, 80% to 90% of them present only once. About this clone: Its antigen is unknown.

V was clipped by 3 bases and J by 5 bases, with 7 bases between them. The CDR3 totals 13 residues. Germline V lookup: CDR1 WNHNN, CDR2 SYGVQD (reference sequence). The sample was PBMCs. The origin of this receptor is a woman in her twenties or thirties in good health and CMV-seropositive. The chain uses TRBV10-1 and TRBJ2-2, with D uncertain. CDR3 nucleotides: TGCGCCAGCAGTGACCGGGTTACCGGGGAGCTGTTTTTT. It translates to CASSDRVTGELFF.